This is a list of T cell receptor beta chains from one sample in a study of graft-versus-host responses after intestinal transplantation. No antigens are known for them. Clones were read by immunoSEQ multiplex PCR, and TCRdb kept only the in-frame ones, dropping some. Altogether fewer than 120,000 clones are present, over 85% being singletons, with the ten largest covering about 0.51%. Material: unstimulated CD8+ T cells sorted from spleen or lymph node cells, obtained before intestinal transplant. The receptor set was obtained from a human donor who received an intestinal transplant. Both conserved end residues are part of each CDR3. The D gene is left open where the match is weak. Only some rows state a clone size, as once, few, many or a class for expanded clones.

CDR3nt: TGTGCCAGCGGGGGGACAGGGGTTTTTGCCGGGGAGCTGTTTTTT
CDR3aa: CASGGTGVFAGELFF
abundance: -
j_gene: TRBJ2-2
v_gene: TRBV6-5
d_gene: TRBD1

CDR3nt: TGTGCCAGCAGCGCGGGACTTGCTTCCTACAATGAGCAGTTCTTC
CDR3aa: CASSAGLASYNEQFF
abundance: -
j_gene: TRBJ2-1
v_gene: TRBV14
d_gene: -

CDR3nt: TGTGCCAGCAGCTTAGAAGGCCAGAGCTCCTACGAGCAGTACTTC
CDR3aa: CASSLEGQSSYEQYF
abundance: once
j_gene: TRBJ2-7
v_gene: TRBV11-2
d_gene: -

CDR3nt: TGTGCCTGGACCGGGGGCGTGGTCGGGACCGTGTACTTC
CDR3aa: CAWTGGVVGTVYF
abundance: -
j_gene: TRBJ2-7
v_gene: TRBV30
d_gene: -

CDR3nt: TGTGCCAGCAGTCCCGGACTAGCGGGAGTTTCGGCCAACATTCAGTACTTC
CDR3aa: CASSPGLAGVSANIQYF
abundance: -
j_gene: TRBJ2-4
v_gene: TRBV27
d_gene: TRBD2

CDR3nt: TGTGCCATCAGTGAGGGTCAGGGGGTAGGGGAGCAGTACTTC
CDR3aa: CAISEGQGVGEQYF
abundance: few
j_gene: TRBJ2-7
v_gene: TRBV10-3
d_gene: TRBD1

CDR3nt: TGTGCCAGCAGCCAAGTCACTAGCGGGAGGGAGACCCAGTACTTC
CDR3aa: CASSQVTSGRETQYF
abundance: once
j_gene: TRBJ2-5
v_gene: TRBV4-2
d_gene: TRBD2

CDR3nt: TGTGCCAGCAGGCCGGGACCTTACACTGAAGCTTTCTTT
CDR3aa: CASRPGPYTEAFF
abundance: -
j_gene: TRBJ1-1
v_gene: TRBV27
d_gene: -

CDR3nt: TGTGCCAGCAGTTACTCGATCGGCAGGATGGGGGATACGCAGTATTTT
CDR3aa: CASSYSIGRMGDTQYF
abundance: -
j_gene: TRBJ2-3
v_gene: TRBV6-5
d_gene: -

CDR3nt: TGTGCCAGCAGCTGGGGCTACGAGCAGTACTTC
CDR3aa: CASSWGYEQYF
abundance: -
j_gene: TRBJ2-7
v_gene: TRBV27
d_gene: -

CDR3nt: TGTGCCAGCAGCCCAAGGAGGGGCCTAGTAACCGGGGAGCTGTTTTTT
CDR3aa: CASSPRRGLVTGELFF
abundance: -
j_gene: TRBJ2-2
v_gene: TRBV5-6
d_gene: -

CDR3nt: TGTGCCAGCAGTTTGACTTCTAGCACAGATACGCAGTATTTT
CDR3aa: CASSLTSSTDTQYF
abundance: -
j_gene: TRBJ2-3
v_gene: TRBV28
d_gene: -

CDR3nt: TGTGCCAGCAGCTTAGGGGCAAGCGGGCGGGCCGACGAGCAGTACTTC
CDR3aa: CASSLGASGRADEQYF
abundance: few
j_gene: TRBJ2-7
v_gene: TRBV11-2
d_gene: -

CDR3nt: TGTGCCAGTACTGCGCGGCCCCCGAGCGGTGAGCAGTTCTTC
CDR3aa: CASTARPPSGEQFF
abundance: -
j_gene: TRBJ2-1
v_gene: TRBV19
d_gene: -

CDR3nt: TGTGCCAGCCCCACAGGAGGTGGCTACACCTTC
CDR3aa: CASPTGGGYTF
abundance: -
j_gene: TRBJ1-2
v_gene: TRBV7-9
d_gene: -

CDR3nt: TGTGCCAGCAGCTCCCGGGACAGCTCCTACGAGCAGTACTTC
CDR3aa: CASSSRDSSYEQYF
abundance: -
j_gene: TRBJ2-7
v_gene: TRBV5-4
d_gene: TRBD1

CDR3nt: TGTGCCAGCAGCTTACCGGGAGGGGACAATGAGCAGTTCTTC
CDR3aa: CASSLPGGDNEQFF
abundance: -
j_gene: TRBJ2-1
v_gene: TRBV7-8
d_gene: TRBD2

CDR3nt: TGTGCTAGTGGTTCCGGGACTGCTAGCACAGATACGCAGTATTTT
CDR3aa: CASGSGTASTDTQYF
abundance: -
j_gene: TRBJ2-3
v_gene: TRBV12-5
d_gene: -

CDR3nt: TGTGCCAGCAGCCTACCGGGACAGGGTCCTTATGGCTACACCTTC
CDR3aa: CASSLPGQGPYGYTF
abundance: -
j_gene: TRBJ1-2
v_gene: TRBV7-2
d_gene: TRBD1

CDR3nt: TGTGCCAGCAGCTTAGAGGCTAGTATCGATGAGCAGTTCTTC
CDR3aa: CASSLEASIDEQFF
abundance: -
j_gene: TRBJ2-1
v_gene: TRBV11-2
d_gene: -

CDR3nt: TGTGCCAGCAGCGTAGGGGCAGCCACAGATACGCAGTATTTT
CDR3aa: CASSVGAATDTQYF
abundance: -
j_gene: TRBJ2-3
v_gene: TRBV9
d_gene: -

CDR3nt: TGTGCCAGCGTAGCGGGAGATTGGCCAAGGCCGGATCACAATGAGCAGTTCTTC
CDR3aa: CASVAGDWPRPDHNEQFF
abundance: -
j_gene: TRBJ2-1
v_gene: TRBV7-2
d_gene: TRBD2

CDR3nt: TGCAGCGTTGAAGGGACAACTCAACGGAACACCATATATTTT
CDR3aa: CSVEGTTQRNTIYF
abundance: -
j_gene: TRBJ1-3
v_gene: TRBV29-1
d_gene: -

CDR3nt: TGTGCCAGCAGTTCTAGCGGGGGAACCTACGAGCAGTACTTC
CDR3aa: CASSSSGGTYEQYF
abundance: -
j_gene: TRBJ2-7
v_gene: TRBV27
d_gene: TRBD2

CDR3nt: TGTGCCAGCAGTTCCATGGACAGGAGAAAGTACTTC
CDR3aa: CASSSMDRRKYF
abundance: -
j_gene: TRBJ2-7
v_gene: TRBV6-5
d_gene: TRBD1

CDR3nt: TGCGCCAGCAGCCGGGACAGACCCACAGATACGCAGTATTTT
CDR3aa: CASSRDRPTDTQYF
abundance: -
j_gene: TRBJ2-3
v_gene: TRBV10-2
d_gene: TRBD1

CDR3nt: TGTGCCAGCAGTTCCCTGACGGTTAACACTGAAGCTTTCTTT
CDR3aa: CASSSLTVNTEAFF
abundance: -
j_gene: TRBJ1-1
v_gene: TRBV28
d_gene: -

CDR3nt: TGTGCCATCAGTGAGTCGAGCTCGAGCTCCTACGAGCAGTACTTC
CDR3aa: CAISESSSSSYEQYF
abundance: few
j_gene: TRBJ2-7
v_gene: TRBV10-3
d_gene: -

CDR3nt: TGTGCCAGCAGCTCAGCCCTATATCTTTCCTACGAGCAGTACTTC
CDR3aa: CASSSALYLSYEQYF
abundance: once
j_gene: TRBJ2-7
v_gene: TRBV7-9
d_gene: -

CDR3nt: TGTGCCAGCAGTTACGATCAGCTCGAGCAGTACTTC
CDR3aa: CASSYDQLEQYF
abundance: -
j_gene: TRBJ2-7
v_gene: TRBV6-5
d_gene: -

CDR3nt: TGTGCCAGCAGGACCGAGGGAGACATTCAGTACTTC
CDR3aa: CASRTEGDIQYF
abundance: -
j_gene: TRBJ2-4
v_gene: TRBV5-4
d_gene: -

CDR3nt: TGTGCCAGCAACCTCGCGCCAAGCTATGGCTACACCTTC
CDR3aa: CASNLAPSYGYTF
abundance: -
j_gene: TRBJ1-2
v_gene: TRBV28
d_gene: -

CDR3nt: TGTGCCACCAGCAGAGAGGGGGGCCCAGTAGCCAAAAACATTCAGTACTTC
CDR3aa: CATSREGGPVAKNIQYF
abundance: -
j_gene: TRBJ2-4
v_gene: TRBV15
d_gene: -

CDR3nt: TGCAGCGTTGAATGGGGGGAAGCTAGAGCTGGAAACACCATATATTTT
CDR3aa: CSVEWGEARAGNTIYF
abundance: once
j_gene: TRBJ1-3
v_gene: TRBV29-1
d_gene: -

CDR3nt: TGTGCCAGCAGCCGGACTAGCATGAGCCGAAATGAGCAGTTCTTC
CDR3aa: CASSRTSMSRNEQFF
abundance: -
j_gene: TRBJ2-1
v_gene: TRBV7-9
d_gene: TRBD2

CDR3nt: TGTGCCAGCAGCTATAGCGGGTCAGGCGTCCTGACTTTC
CDR3aa: CASSYSGSGVLTF
abundance: -
j_gene: TRBJ2-6
v_gene: TRBV7-3
d_gene: TRBD2

CDR3nt: TGTGCCAGCAGCCCCGGGGACCACCAGCAAGAGACCCAGTACTTC
CDR3aa: CASSPGDHQQETQYF
abundance: once
j_gene: TRBJ2-5
v_gene: TRBV7-6
d_gene: -

CDR3nt: TGTGCCAGCAGGGCCGGGTCCTATGGCTACACCTTC
CDR3aa: CASRAGSYGYTF
abundance: once
j_gene: TRBJ1-2
v_gene: TRBV6-5
d_gene: -

CDR3nt: TGTGCCAGCAGCACCCCGGCCATTACGAGCGCAGATACGCAGTATTTT
CDR3aa: CASSTPAITSADTQYF
abundance: -
j_gene: TRBJ2-3
v_gene: TRBV27
d_gene: -

CDR3nt: TGTGCCAGCAGTTTGGGACACGCCGCTAAGAACACTGAAGCTTTCTTT
CDR3aa: CASSLGHAAKNTEAFF
abundance: -
j_gene: TRBJ1-1
v_gene: TRBV28
d_gene: -

CDR3nt: TGTGCCAGCAGTTCCTCGGTCGGGGGTTTAAATCAGCCCCAGCATTTT
CDR3aa: CASSSSVGGLNQPQHF
abundance: -
j_gene: TRBJ1-5
v_gene: TRBV27
d_gene: -

CDR3nt: TGTGCCAGCAGCTTTGAGAGCGAGACCCAGTACTTC
CDR3aa: CASSFESETQYF
abundance: -
j_gene: TRBJ2-5
v_gene: TRBV7-6
d_gene: -

CDR3nt: TGTGCCAGCAGTATCCAGCGTACTTACAATGAGCAGTTCTTC
CDR3aa: CASSIQRTYNEQFF
abundance: -
j_gene: TRBJ2-1
v_gene: TRBV28
d_gene: -

CDR3nt: TGTGCCAGCAGTTTAAGGGTGACTCGACTAGCGGTTTACAATGAGCAGTTCTTC
CDR3aa: CASSLRVTRLAVYNEQFF
abundance: -
j_gene: TRBJ2-1
v_gene: TRBV28
d_gene: TRBD2

CDR3nt: TGTGCCAGCACCCAGGGACTATCAAACACAGATACGCAGTATTTT
CDR3aa: CASTQGLSNTDTQYF
abundance: -
j_gene: TRBJ2-3
v_gene: TRBV27
d_gene: TRBD2

CDR3nt: TGTGCCAGCAGTGAATATCCTGAAGCTTTCTTT
CDR3aa: CASSEYPEAFF
abundance: -
j_gene: TRBJ1-1
v_gene: TRBV25-1
d_gene: -

CDR3nt: TGTGCCAGCAATCGCGCAGGGGTAAACATTCAGTACTTC
CDR3aa: CASNRAGVNIQYF
abundance: -
j_gene: TRBJ2-4
v_gene: TRBV28
d_gene: -

CDR3nt: TGTGCCACCAGCAGAGAGGCAGGCTACTATGGCTACACCTTC
CDR3aa: CATSREAGYYGYTF
abundance: -
j_gene: TRBJ1-2
v_gene: TRBV15
d_gene: -

CDR3nt: TGTGCCAGCAGCCGCTCTAGCACAGATACGCAGTATTTT
CDR3aa: CASSRSSTDTQYF
abundance: -
j_gene: TRBJ2-3
v_gene: TRBV27
d_gene: -

CDR3nt: TGTGCCAGCACCTCATGGGGTGCCATGAACACTGAAGCTTTCTTT
CDR3aa: CASTSWGAMNTEAFF
abundance: -
j_gene: TRBJ1-1
v_gene: TRBV9
d_gene: -

CDR3nt: TGTGCCAGCAGCGCCTTCCGGACGGCGGGGCGGTCTGGGGCCAACGTCCTGACTTTC
CDR3aa: CASSAFRTAGRSGANVLTF
abundance: -
j_gene: TRBJ2-6
v_gene: TRBV7-9
d_gene: -

CDR3nt: TGTGCCAGTAGTATCTTGGCGGGAAATCAGCCCCAGCATTTT
CDR3aa: CASSILAGNQPQHF
abundance: -
j_gene: TRBJ1-5
v_gene: TRBV19
d_gene: -

CDR3nt: TGTGCCAGCAGCTACAGACATGGAGGGACTTACGAGCAGTACTTC
CDR3aa: CASSYRHGGTYEQYF
abundance: -
j_gene: TRBJ2-7
v_gene: TRBV7-2
d_gene: -

CDR3nt: TGTGCCAGCAACCGCGCAGGGACCAAAAACATTCAGTACTTC
CDR3aa: CASNRAGTKNIQYF
abundance: -
j_gene: TRBJ2-4
v_gene: TRBV2
d_gene: -

CDR3nt: TGTGCCAGCAGCGTAGGAGCGGGAGGGTCCTACGAGCAGTACTTC
CDR3aa: CASSVGAGGSYEQYF
abundance: -
j_gene: TRBJ2-7
v_gene: TRBV9
d_gene: TRBD2

CDR3nt: TGTGCCAGCAGTGAAATAGGAGCTAGCGGCTTATACGAGCAGTACTTC
CDR3aa: CASSEIGASGLYEQYF
abundance: -
j_gene: TRBJ2-7
v_gene: TRBV6-1
d_gene: TRBD2

CDR3nt: TGTGCCTGGAGTTCCGTAGGTGGGTCCTACGAGCAGTACTTC
CDR3aa: CAWSSVGGSYEQYF
abundance: -
j_gene: TRBJ2-7
v_gene: TRBV30
d_gene: -

CDR3nt: TGTGCCAGCAGTTTCTGGGGGGGGCATAGCAATCAGCCCCAGCATTTT
CDR3aa: CASSFWGGHSNQPQHF
abundance: once
j_gene: TRBJ1-5
v_gene: TRBV6-6
d_gene: -

CDR3nt: TGTGCCTGGAGTGTACTTGGTACAGATACGCAGTATTTT
CDR3aa: CAWSVLGTDTQYF
abundance: -
j_gene: TRBJ2-3
v_gene: TRBV30
d_gene: -

CDR3nt: TGTGCCAGCAGACGCGACAGGGGTAGGGAGACCCAGTACTTC
CDR3aa: CASRRDRGRETQYF
abundance: -
j_gene: TRBJ2-5
v_gene: TRBV27
d_gene: TRBD1